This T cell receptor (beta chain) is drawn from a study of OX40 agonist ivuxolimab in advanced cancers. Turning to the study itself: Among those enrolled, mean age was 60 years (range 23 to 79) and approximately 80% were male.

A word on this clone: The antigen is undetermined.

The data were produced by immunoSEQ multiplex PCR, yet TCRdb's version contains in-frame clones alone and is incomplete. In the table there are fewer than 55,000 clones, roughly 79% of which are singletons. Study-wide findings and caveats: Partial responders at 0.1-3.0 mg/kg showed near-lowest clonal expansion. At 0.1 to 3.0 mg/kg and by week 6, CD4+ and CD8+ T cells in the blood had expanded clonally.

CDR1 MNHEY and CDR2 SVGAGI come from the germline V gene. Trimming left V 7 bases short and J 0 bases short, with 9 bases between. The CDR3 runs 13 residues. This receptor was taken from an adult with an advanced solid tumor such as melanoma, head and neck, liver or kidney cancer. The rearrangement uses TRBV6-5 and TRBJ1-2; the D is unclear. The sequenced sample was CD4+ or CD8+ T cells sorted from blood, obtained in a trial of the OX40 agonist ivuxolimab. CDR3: CASTDGSNYGYTF. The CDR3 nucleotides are TGTGCCAGCACCGACGGGTCTAACTATGGCTACACCTTC.